This passage covers 19 T cell receptor beta chains from one sample sequenced in a study of T cell responses to AZD1222 COVID-19 vaccine. TCRdb's table, derived via immunoSEQ multiplex PCR, lists solely in-frame clones and lacks some. The data contain 120,000 or so clones, approximately 94% of them singletons. Sequencing used peripheral blood, obtained 28 days after the second AZD1222 dose. These receptors were obtained from an adult who received the AZD1222 COVID-19 vaccine.

V gene TRBV5-1 combines with J gene TRBJ1-2; D unresolved. This CDR3 comprises 18 residues. Trimming removed 4 bases from V and 4 bases from J, with 26 bases in between. Germline-derived CDR1 and CDR2 are SGHRS and YFSETQ. CDR3 loop: CASSPGWAVTFRSYGYTF. CDR3 DNA: TGCGCCAGCAGCCCCGGGTGGGCAGTTACGTTTAGGAGCTATGGCTACACCTTC. The complete variable domain, with remaining parts taken from reference TRBV5-1 and TRBJ1-2, reads KAGVTQTPRYLIKTRGQQVTLSCSPISGHRSVSWYQQTPGQGLQFLFEYFSETQRNKGNFPGRFSGRQFSNSRSEMNVSTLELGDSALYLCASSPGWAVTFRSYGYTFGSGTRLTVV.

This chain joins TRBV10-2 and TRBJ1-5; 10 bases line up with TRBD1. The CDR3 is made up of 13 amino acids. Trimming removed 6 bases from V and 7 bases from J; junction bases left unmatched: 3. From germline, CDR1 is WSHSY and CDR2 SAAADI. The CDR3 coding sequence is TGCGCCAGCAGAGGGACAGGGGACCAGCCCCAGCATTTT. The encoded protein is CASRGTGDQPQHF.

The V call is TRBV14, the J call TRBJ1-5, with no clear D. This CDR3 has 12 amino acids. V shed 5 bases and J shed 5 bases, with 7 bases lying between them. CDR1 is SGHDN, CDR2 FVKESK, per germline. Here the CDR3 DNA reads TGTGCCAGCAGCAGGACCGATCAGCCCCAGCATTTT. Its translation is CASSRTDQPQHF.

The chain has TRBV19 and TRBJ1-2; no reliable D call. The V gene lost 7 bases and the J gene lost 0 bases, with 12 bases spanning the gap. Germline V gene lookup returns CDR1 LNHDA and CDR2 SQIVND (reference sequence). The CDR3 contains 14 residues. In DNA form, the CDR3 reads TGTGCCAGTAAAAACATATATGCTAACTATGGCTACACCTTC. Protein sequence: CASKNIYANYGYTF. The full variable domain, rest sourced from reference TRBV19 and TRBJ1-2, is DGGITQSPKYLFRKEGQNVTLSCEQNLNHDAMYWYRQDPGQGLRLIYYSQIVNDFQKGDIAEGYSVSREKKESFPLTVTSAQKNPTAFYLCASKNIYANYGYTFGSGTRLTVV.

This sequence joins TRBV12-3 or TRBV12-4 and TRBJ1-6; D gene uncertain. The CDR3 is 12 residues long. V was shortened by 3 bases and J by 9 bases, with 6 bases between the two germline ends. The CDR3 DNA reads TGTGCCAGCAGTTTTTCGGGTTCACCCCTCCACTTT. It yields the protein CASSFSGSPLHF.

V gene TRBV30 combines with J gene TRBJ1-1; D is undetermined. Germline values: CDR1 GTSNPN, CDR2 SVGIG (reference sequence). Trimming left V 0 bases short and J 0 bases short, with 8 bases between. The CDR3 sequence is 14 residues long. The CDR3 protein is CAWSVLRMNTEAFF. Written as DNA, the CDR3 is TGTGCCTGGAGTGTACTGAGGATGAACACTGAAGCTTTCTTT.

This chain connects TRBV19 to TRBJ1-3, with D unclear. This CDR3 has 14 residues. Deletions cut 5 bases from V and 3 bases from J, with 11 bases between. The germline CDR1 and CDR2 sequences are LNHDA and SQIVND (reference sequence). The CDR3 bases are TGTGCCAGTAGTCTCCGGACGGGTGGAAACACCATATATTTT. Protein sequence: CASSLRTGGNTIYF. Using reference TRBV19 and TRBJ1-3 for the parts outside the CDR3, the full variable domain is DGGITQSPKYLFRKEGQNVTLSCEQNLNHDAMYWYRQDPGQGLRLIYYSQIVNDFQKGDIAEGYSVSREKKESFPLTVTSAQKNPTAFYLCASSLRTGGNTIYFGEGSWLTVV.

This chain links TRBV19 with TRBJ1-3, with 7 bases aligning to TRBD1. Per the germline V gene, CDR1 is LNHDA and CDR2 is SQIVND (reference sequence). Germline trimming cut 5 bases from V and 0 bases from J; bases unmatched to any gene: 7. This CDR3 is built from 16 residues. In nucleotides, the CDR3 is TGTGCCAGTAGTGGGACAGCATTTTTCTCTGGAAACACCATATATTTT. This translates into CASSGTAFFSGNTIYF.

J is TRBJ2-7 and V is TRBV2; D call uncertain. The CDR3 runs 12 residues. V was trimmed by 7 bases and J by 4 bases, leaving 11 bases between them. CDR1 SNHLY and CDR2 FYNNEI come from the germline V gene. CDR3 in amino acids: CASNRQTYEQYF. The DNA for the CDR3 is TGTGCCAGCAATCGCCAGACTTACGAGCAGTACTTC.

The chain recombines TRBV7-2 with TRBJ1-6; D gene unclear. The CDR3 is 13 amino acids. Trimming stripped 5 bases from V and 7 bases from J, with 9 bases between. CDR1 is SGHTA, CDR2 FQGNSA, per germline. For the CDR3, the DNA is TGTGCCAGCAGCCCCCCACAGAATTCACCCCTCCACTTT. Residues: CASSPPQNSPLHF. Variable domain in full (rest from reference TRBV7-2 and TRBJ1-6): GAGVSQSPSNKVTEKGKDVELRCDPISGHTALYWYRQSLGQGLEFLIYFQGNSAPDKSGLPSDRFSAERTGGSVSTLTIQRTQQEDSAVYLCASSPPQNSPLHFGNGTRLTVT.

The chain combines TRBV12-3 or TRBV12-4 with TRBJ1-2; maybe TRBD1 (5 bases). This CDR3 has 13 residues. Trimming removed 7 bases at V and 4 bases at J, with 13 bases between. CDR3 nucleotide sequence: TGTGCCAGCATCGGGGCCTACGGCTATGGCTACACCTTC. It translates to CASIGAYGYGYTF.

The chain couples TRBV18 to TRBJ1-5; no clear D. The CDR3 totals 15 residues. Trimming stripped 3 bases from V and 3 bases from J, with 12 bases between. CDR1 and CDR2 (germline): KGHSH, LQKENI. This chain's CDR3 is CASSPPGGLNQPQHF. CDR3 coding DNA: TGTGCCAGCTCACCCCCCGGCGGGCTCAATCAGCCCCAGCATTTT.

The chain joins TRBV12-3 or TRBV12-4 to TRBJ1-2; D ambiguous. The V end was cut by 7 bases, the J end by 5 bases, with 11 bases between. The CDR3 is 12 residues long. CDR3 in amino acids: CASTRSEYGYTF. CDR3 in DNA: TGTGCCAGCACTAGGAGCGAATATGGCTACACCTTC.

V usage is TRBV5-5 and J usage is TRBJ1-2; D not certain. Trimming removed 4 bases from V and 3 bases from J, with 10 bases in between. The CDR3 runs to 13 residues. The germline V gene encodes CDR1 SGHKS and CDR2 YYEKEE (reference sequence). DNA of the CDR3: TGTGCCAGCAGCCGAGACTTTGACTATGGCTACACCTTC. This codes for CASSRDFDYGYTF.

The gene calls are TRBV30 and TRBJ2-7; 8 nucleotides line up with TRBD1. The CDR3 length is 12 residues. CDR1 and CDR2 from the germline V gene are GTSNPN and SVGIG (reference sequence). Trimming cost V 4 bases and J 5 bases; bases outside gene matches: 4. DNA of the CDR3: TGTGCCTGGACGGACAGGGTGAACGAGCAGTACTTC. It specifies CAWTDRVNEQYF.

The chain links TRBV4-1 to TRBJ1-2; 7 positions match TRBD1. Germline trimming cut 2 bases from V and 8 bases from J; bases unmatched to any gene: 14. The germline gives CDR1 MGHRA, CDR2 YSYEKL. The CDR3 extends over 16 amino acids. CDR3 amino acids: CASSQTEIRGGGGYTF. For the CDR3, the DNA is TGCGCCAGCAGCCAAACGGAAATCAGGGGGGGAGGAGGCTACACCTTC.

This chain connects TRBV29-1 to TRBJ2-2; 9 bases line up with TRBD1. The germline V gene has CDR1 SQVTM and CDR2 ANQGSEA. The CDR3 runs to 14 residues. J was trimmed by 6 bases and V by 7 bases; bases with no gene match: 9. DNA for the CDR3: TGCAGCGCCCGGGGGGACAGGGTCTCCGGGGAGCTGTTTTTT. This encodes CSARGDRVSGELFF.

The V gene is TRBV6-5, the J gene TRBJ2-6; 8 positions match TRBD1. The CDR3 consists of 15 residues. Germline V lookup: CDR1 MNHEY, CDR2 SVGAGI. The junction had 4 bases not matched to a gene; V was cut back by 0 bases and J by 9 bases. The CDR3 DNA reads as TGTGCCAGCAGTTACTCGGGACAGGCAGACAACGTCCTGACTTTC. Translating it yields CASSYSGQADNVLTF.

The CDR3 DNA reads as TGTGCCAGCAGCTTAGTACCTAGCGGGGTCACCGGGGAGCTGTTTTTT. Amino acid sequence: CASSLVPSGVTGELFF. V and J are TRBV7-2 and TRBJ2-2; 9 positions agree with TRBD2. This CDR3 is built from 16 residues. CDR1 and CDR2 (germline): SGHTA, FQGNSA. V lost 1 base, J lost 4 bases, and 4 bases stayed unmatched. The full variable domain, in which reference TRBV7-2 and TRBJ2-2 provide the parts outside the CDR3, is GAGVSQSPSNKVTEKGKDVELRCDPISGHTALYWYRQSLGQGLEFLIYFQGNSAPDKSGLPSDRFSAERTGGSVSTLTIQRTQQEDSAVYLCASSLVPSGVTGELFFGEGSRLTVL.